The next 19 T cell receptor beta chains were all read from a single sample in a study of cytomegalovirus exposure and HLA in healthy donors. The PCR employed 60 Vbeta primers together with 13 Jbeta primers. Repertoires were generated with immunoSEQ multiplex PCR, while TCRdb's copy carries only in-frame clones and drops some. The sample yields 150,000 to 200,000 clones, 65% to 85% seen once. Sequencing input: PBMCs. Receptors were obtained from a boy aged 2 to 10 in good health and CMV-seronegative.

The CDR3 DNA follows: TGTGCCTGGAAACGGGACTGGCTAAGGGAGCAGTTCTTC. Translating gives CAWKRDWLREQFF. The chain recombines TRBV30 with TRBJ2-1, with D possibly matching TRBD2 (6 bases). V was trimmed by 4 bases and J by 10 bases, leaving 17 bases between them. CDR1 and CDR2 from the germline V gene are GTSNPN and SVGIG (reference sequence). The CDR3 is 13 amino acids.

The V call is TRBV6-6, the J call TRBJ2-1, with TRBD2 as a possible D gene (6 bases). Between the trimmed V and J ends, which lost 3 bases and 8 bases, there was a span of 8 bases. Germline CDR1 is MNHNY and CDR2 is SVGAGI (reference sequence). This CDR3 has 12 amino acids. The chain's CDR3 is CASSYASDEQFF. CDR3 bases: TGTGCCAGCAGTTATGCTAGCGATGAGCAGTTCTTC.

This rearrangement joins TRBV19 to TRBJ2-1; TRBD2 matches at 11 bases. Germline CDR1 reads LNHDA; CDR2 reads SQIVND (reference sequence). Losses at the gene ends were 6 bases for V and 6 bases for J; bases not matched to a gene: 7. The CDR3 loop spans 15 amino acids. Here the CDR3 reads CASSLTSGDFNEQFF. In DNA form, the CDR3 reads TGTGCCAGTAGCCTGACTAGCGGGGACTTCAATGAGCAGTTCTTC.

Only a few counts were recorded for this clone. The chain combines TRBV19 with TRBJ1-1, with 9 bases that match TRBD1. This CDR3 contains 13 residues. In germline, CDR1 is LNHDA, CDR2 SQIVND (reference sequence). V shed 4 bases and J 4 bases; nucleotides not matched to a gene: 1. CDR3 residues: CASSTQGATEAFF. The CDR3 bases are TGTGCCAGTAGTACACAGGGGGCCACTGAAGCTTTCTTT.

The chain links TRBV15 to TRBJ2-4; 9 bases agree with TRBD2. The V gene end was trimmed by 5 bases and the J gene end by 7 bases; junction bases not matched to a gene: 18. The CDR3 spans 18 residues. Germline V gives CDR1 LNHNV, CDR2 YYDKDF (reference sequence). The CDR3 DNA reads as TGTGCCACCAGCCAAACTAGACTAGCGGCTCCCCTGGGGAACATTCAGTACTTC. Translated, it gives CATSQTRLAAPLGNIQYF.

J is TRBJ1-1 and V is TRBV5-4; a possible D gene is TRBD1 (5 bases). The CDR3 totals 15 residues. Between the trimmed V and J ends, which lost 1 base and 1 base, there was a span of 11 bases. Germline loops: CDR1 SGHNT, CDR2 YYREEE (reference sequence). The chain's CDR3 is CASSLWGGGNTEAFF. In DNA, the CDR3 is TGTGCCAGCAGCTTGTGGGGGGGAGGGAACACTGAAGCTTTCTTT.

In DNA, the CDR3 is TGTGCCAGCAGCTTGGAAATATATGGCTACACCTTC. Its protein is CASSLEIYGYTF. V usage is TRBV5-4 and J usage is TRBJ1-2; D gene uncertain. Germline values: CDR1 SGHNT, CDR2 YYREEE (reference sequence). The CDR3 is made up of 12 amino acids. Trimming stripped 0 bases from V and 5 bases from J, with 5 bases between.

This clone was counted once. J is TRBJ1-1 and V is TRBV18; D not certain. In germline, CDR1 is KGHSH, CDR2 LQKENI. This CDR3 has 12 residues. V lost 4 bases to trimming and J lost 1 base, with 4 bases between them. The CDR3 spells CASSRQNTEAFF. The CDR3 DNA reads as TGTGCCAGCTCACGGCAGAACACTGAAGCTTTCTTT. The full variable domain, completed using reference TRBV18 and TRBJ1-1, is NAGVMQNPRHLVRRRGQEARLRCSPMKGHSHVYWYRQLPEEGLKFMVYLQKENIIDESGMPKERFSAEFPKEGPSILRIQQVVRGDSAAYFCASSRQNTEAFFGQGTRLTVV.

The chain uses TRBV27 and TRBJ1-6; TRBD1 matches at 10 bases. V shed 0 bases, J shed 3 bases, and the junction held 5 bases outside the gene matches. The V gene's germline CDR1 is MNHEY and CDR2 SMNVEV (reference sequence). The CDR3 extends over 18 amino acids. The CDR3 sequence: CASSLSPTGGDYNSPLHF. DNA for the CDR3: TGTGCCAGCAGTTTATCGCCGACAGGGGGCGACTATAATTCACCCCTCCACTTT.

CDR3 residues: CASSPASGEETQYF. In nucleotides, the CDR3 is TGTGCCAGCAGTCCCGCCTCAGGGGAAGAGACCCAGTACTTC. The chain carries TRBV6-6 and TRBJ2-5, with D tentatively TRBD1 (6 bases). V lost 5 bases and J 3 bases, leaving 13 bases between the germline ends. Looked up from germline, CDR1 is MNHNY and CDR2 is SVGAGI (reference sequence). The CDR3 loop spans 14 amino acids.

The V gene is TRBV19, the J gene TRBJ2-1; 11 bases agree with TRBD2. The junction had 11 bases not matched to a gene; V was cut back by 5 bases and J by 8 bases. Germline V CDR1 and CDR2: LNHDA, SQIVND (reference sequence). The CDR3 has 16 amino acids. This CDR3 is CASSLWLTSGNHEQFF. DNA for the CDR3: TGTGCCAGTAGTCTATGGCTGACTAGCGGGAACCATGAGCAGTTCTTC.

The rearrangement joins TRBV29-1 to TRBJ2-3; 13 bases map to TRBD2. This CDR3 is built from 15 residues. The V gene's germline CDR1 is SQVTM and CDR2 ANQGSEA. V trimming: 7 bases; J trimming: 3 bases; junction bases outside the gene matches: 7. CDR3 DNA sequence: TGCAGCGCCGGGAGGACTAGCGGGAGTACAGATACGCAGTATTTT. The encoded protein is CSAGRTSGSTDTQYF.

Here the CDR3 DNA reads TGTGCTAGTGGTTTGGTTCTTAGACCCGGGTCGGGCACTGAAGCTTTCTTT. Its protein product is CASGLVLRPGSGTEAFF. The gene calls are TRBV12-5 and TRBJ1-1; D unresolved. Germline assignment: CDR1 LGHNT and CDR2 FRNRAP. The CDR3 loop spans 17 amino acids. The germline V and J ends were trimmed by 0 bases and 4 bases, with 18 bases remaining between them.

The chain has TRBV6-5 and TRBJ2-1; 12 positions agree with TRBD2. The CDR3 runs to 16 residues. The germline V gene has CDR1 MNHEY and CDR2 SVGAGI. Trimming took 0 bases from V and 4 from J; bases not matched to a gene: 1. As DNA, the CDR3 is TGTGCCAGCAGTTACTCGGGACTAGCGGGTTACAATGAGCAGTTCTTC. Amino acid sequence: CASSYSGLAGYNEQFF.

This clone has just a few counts. The gene calls are TRBV6-6 and TRBJ1-1; 7 bases agree with TRBD1. J lost 7 bases, V lost 6 bases, and 8 bases had no gene match. The CDR3 is 13 residues long. CDR1 and CDR2 (germline): MNHNY, SVGAGI (reference sequence). The CDR3 DNA sequence: TGTGCCAGCAGCCCGACAGGGTTTGTTGAAGCTTTCTTT. Translating it yields CASSPTGFVEAFF.

The chain carries TRBV5-1 and TRBJ1-2; D gene uncertain. This CDR3 has 15 amino acids. CDR1 SGHRS and CDR2 YFSETQ come from the germline V gene. V was pared by 2 bases and J by 4 bases, with 15 bases between. The DNA of the CDR3 is TGCGCCAGCAGCTTCGACACCTCAAGCGGCTATGGCTACACCTTC. Encoded protein: CASSFDTSSGYGYTF.

This clone was picked up a small number of times. The V call is TRBV2, the J call TRBJ2-7; 7 positions agree with TRBD1. There are 17 residues in the CDR3. The ends lost 6 bases at V and 3 bases at J; junction bases unmatched: 17. Germline V gives CDR1 SNHLY, CDR2 FYNNEI. CDR3 sequence: CASRPTPRTGVFYEQYF. CDR3 in DNA: TGTGCCAGCAGACCCACCCCCCGGACAGGAGTCTTCTACGAGCAGTACTTC.

This chain links TRBV6-5 with TRBJ1-4, with D maybe TRBD1 (5 bases). CDR1 MNHEY and CDR2 SVGAGI come from the germline V gene. V was shortened by 0 bases and J by 2 bases, with 7 bases between the two germline ends. The CDR3 has 15 residues. The CDR3 bases are TGTGCCAGCAGTTACTCGGGGCTCACTAATGAAAAACTGTTTTTT. It specifies CASSYSGLTNEKLFF.

The rearrangement uses TRBV18 and TRBJ1-2, with D unresolved. The V and J ends lost 2 bases and 8 bases respectively, with 15 bases between them. The CDR3 spans 14 residues. CDR1 is KGHSH and CDR2 is LQKENI in the germline V gene. The CDR3 sequence is CASSPSGRGVGYTF. CDR3 in DNA: TGTGCCAGCTCACCATCAGGACGGGGTGTGGGCTACACCTTC. Using reference TRBV18 and TRBJ1-2 for the parts outside the CDR3, the full variable domain is NAGVMQNPRHLVRRRGQEARLRCSPMKGHSHVYWYRQLPEEGLKFMVYLQKENIIDESGMPKERFSAEFPKEGPSILRIQQVVRGDSAAYFCASSPSGRGVGYTFGSGTRLTVV.